Listed below are T cell receptor beta chains from one sample, sequenced in a study of OX40 agonist ivuxolimab in advanced cancers. Clones were read by immunoSEQ multiplex PCR, and TCRdb kept only the in-frame ones, dropping some. This table has around 28,000 clones, more than 85% appearing once. The sequencing here drew on CD4+ or CD8+ T cells sorted from blood, taken in a trial of the OX40 agonist ivuxolimab. These receptors were collected from an adult with an advanced solid tumor such as melanoma, head and neck, liver or kidney cancer. Both conserved end residues are part of each CDR3. Fields, in order: J gene, V gene, CDR3 protein.

j_gene: TRBJ2-5; v_gene: TRBV15; CDR3aa: CATSRGTSAQETQYF
j_gene: TRBJ2-1; v_gene: TRBV13; CDR3aa: CASSLSTSYNEQFF
j_gene: TRBJ2-1; v_gene: TRBV9; CDR3aa: CASSVPRNEQFF
j_gene: TRBJ1-5; v_gene: TRBV19; CDR3aa: CASLGGFGQPQHF
j_gene: TRBJ2-5; v_gene: TRBV5-1; CDR3aa: CASSFDSEGQETQYF
j_gene: TRBJ2-1; v_gene: TRBV7-9; CDR3aa: CASSPTGLAGVGEQFF
j_gene: TRBJ2-1; v_gene: TRBV28; CDR3aa: CASSLGFDRDRGPLGEQFF
j_gene: TRBJ2-7; v_gene: TRBV7-9; CDR3aa: CASSSAWVEQYF
j_gene: TRBJ2-1; v_gene: TRBV21-1; CDR3aa: CASSKIPGIIDEQFF
j_gene: TRBJ1-4; v_gene: TRBV27; CDR3aa: CASSLSGYNEKLFF
j_gene: TRBJ2-2; v_gene: TRBV7-2; CDR3aa: CASSLYRVGTGELFF
j_gene: TRBJ2-7; v_gene: TRBV6-5; CDR3aa: CASSTAQGVTYEQYF
j_gene: TRBJ1-2; v_gene: TRBV19; CDR3aa: CASSIEPGLGYTF
j_gene: TRBJ2-1; v_gene: TRBV4-3; CDR3aa: CASSQVTGGRNNEQFF